Listed here are 22 T cell receptor beta chains from one sample, sequenced in a study of blood T cell repertoires in COVID-19. The data were produced by immunoSEQ multiplex PCR, yet TCRdb's version contains in-frame clones alone and is incomplete. The top ten clones hold about 1.3% of a sample with 220,000 or so clones, around 85% of them seen once. The sequencing sample was made of PBMCs or T cells enriched from blood (not recorded which). Receptors originate from a woman aged 35 to 49 with acute COVID-19.

V is TRBV11-2 and J is TRBJ2-3; D possibly corresponds to TRBD1 (6 bases). CDR1 is SGHAT and CDR2 is FQNNGV in the germline V gene. The V end was cut by 1 base, the J end by 4 bases, with 12 bases between. The CDR3 is 15 residues long. The CDR3: CASSLATGIPDTQYF. The CDR3 DNA reads as TGTGCCAGCAGCTTAGCCACAGGGATCCCAGATACGCAGTATTTT.

The CDR3 is CASSQEGGAKILTGELFF. DNA for the CDR3: TGCGCCAGCAGCCAAGAAGGGGGAGCGAAGATCTTAACCGGGGAGCTGTTTTTT. This rearrangement joins TRBV4-3 to TRBJ2-2, with D perhaps TRBD1 (6 bases). V was trimmed by 0 bases and J by 5 bases, leaving 19 bases between them. The CDR3 length is 18 residues. The germline V gene encodes CDR1 LGHNA and CDR2 YSLEER.

The chain uses TRBV6-1 and TRBJ2-1; D possibly corresponds to TRBD1 (6 bases). This CDR3 spans 16 amino acids. V shed 0 bases and J shed 4 bases, with 13 bases lying between them. Germline CDR1 MNHNS, CDR2 SASEGT. CDR3 protein: CASSEAVGALYNEQFF. The CDR3 region has the DNA TGTGCCAGCAGTGAAGCGGTGGGGGCTCTTTACAATGAGCAGTTCTTC.

This clone appeared a single time. The V and J genes are TRBV3-1 (or the pseudogene TRBV3-2) and TRBJ1-5; D is perhaps TRBD1 (6 bases). Trimming left V 1 base short and J 2 bases short, with 18 bases between. The CDR3 has 18 amino acids. Germline V gene lookup returns CDR1 LGHDT and CDR2 YNNKEL (reference sequence). The CDR3 DNA is TGTGCCAGCAGCCAAGGCACAGGGATGGCAACGGGCAATCAGCCCCAGCATTTT. It encodes CASSQGTGMATGNQPQHF.

In DNA, the CDR3 is TGTGCCAGCAGTCCCTGGGGGGGGTCGGCTAATGAAAAACTGTTTTTT. Its translation: CASSPWGGSANEKLFF. V usage is TRBV28 and J usage is TRBJ1-4; tentative D call: TRBD1 (5 bases). Trimming shortened V by 5 bases and J by 3 bases, and 16 bases separated the two germline ends. The germline V gene has CDR1 MDHEN and CDR2 SYDVKM. This CDR3 is built from 16 residues.

This clone was found once. The chain employs TRBV18 and TRBJ2-1; D possibly corresponds to TRBD2 (6 bases). With 1 base removed from V and 10 bases from J, the gap between germline ends came to 14 bases. Germline CDR1 and CDR2: KGHSH and LQKENI. CDR3 length equals 14 residues. The CDR3 DNA reads as TGTGCCAGCTCACCACTCTCGGGACTTAGAGAGCAGTTCTTC. Translation gives CASSPLSGLREQFF. The variable domain in full, completed from reference TRBV18 and TRBJ2-1, reads NAGVMQNPRHLVRRRGQEARLRCSPMKGHSHVYWYRQLPEEGLKFMVYLQKENIIDESGMPKERFSAEFPKEGPSILRIQQVVRGDSAAYFCASSPLSGLREQFFGPGTRLTVL.

The chain recombines TRBV24-1 with TRBJ2-1, with D perhaps matching TRBD2 (5 bases). The CDR3 extends over 15 amino acids. Germline CDR1 and CDR2: KGHDR and SFDVKD. V lost 3 bases and J lost 8, with 16 bases in between. The CDR3 spells CATSDRLLEGDEQFF. The CDR3 nucleotides read TGTGCCACCAGTGATCGTCTACTAGAGGGAGATGAGCAGTTCTTC.

This chain uses TRBV3-1 (or the pseudogene TRBV3-2) with TRBJ2-5; a possible D gene is TRBD1 (5 bases). CDR1 LGHDT and CDR2 YNNKEL come from the germline V gene (reference sequence). V was shortened by 5 bases and J by 1 base, with 17 bases between the two germline ends. The CDR3 sequence is 16 residues long. The CDR3 nucleotides are TGTGCCAGCAGCTCTCAGGGATCAGGAATCCAAGAGACCCAGTACTTC. It is translated as CASSSQGSGIQETQYF.

The chain is built from TRBV29-1 and TRBJ1-1; D not certain. V lost 7 bases to trimming and J lost 0 bases, with 12 bases between them. Germline CDR1 is SQVTM and CDR2 is ANQGSEA. CDR3 length equals 13 residues. CDR3 region: CSAVISLNTEAFF. The CDR3 coding sequence is TGCAGCGCCGTTATTTCCTTGAACACTGAAGCTTTCTTT.

This chain uses TRBV18 with TRBJ2-1, with 11 bases identical to TRBD2. Looked up from germline, CDR1 is KGHSH and CDR2 is LQKENI. The CDR3 contains 16 residues. V shed 2 bases, J shed 14 bases, and the junction held 14 bases outside the gene matches. CDR3 loop: CASSPAQASGGPGEFF. The CDR3 DNA reads as TGTGCCAGCTCACCAGCCCAGGCTAGCGGGGGGCCTGGAGAGTTCTTC.

The genes are TRBV19 and TRBJ1-1; no reliable D call. The length of the CDR3 is 11 residues. Trimming removed 7 bases at V and 5 bases at J, with 8 bases between. The V gene's germline CDR1 is LNHDA and CDR2 SQIVND (reference sequence). In DNA form, the CDR3 reads TGTGCCAGTAAGAGGTTGACTGAAGCTTTCTTT. This encodes CASKRLTEAFF. Full variable domain (missing parts from reference TRBV19 and TRBJ1-1): DGGITQSPKYLFRKEGQNVTLSCEQNLNHDAMYWYRQDPGQGLRLIYYSQIVNDFQKGDIAEGYSVSREKKESFPLTVTSAQKNPTAFYLCASKRLTEAFFGQGTRLTVV.

This chain links TRBV19 with TRBJ1-5, with D possibly matching TRBD1 (5 bases). Trimming left V 5 bases short and J 4 bases short, with 9 bases between. Looked up from germline, CDR1 is LNHDA and CDR2 is SQIVND (reference sequence). The CDR3 consists of 13 residues. The CDR3 is CASSGALNQPQHF. CDR3 bases: TGTGCCAGTAGTGGGGCCTTAAATCAGCCCCAGCATTTT.

Regarding this clone: One junction end disagrees with the germline gene, perhaps due to a read error. The chain uses TRBV5-4 and TRBJ2-2, with D tentatively TRBD1 (5 bases). The CDR3 covers 13 residues. Germline CDR1 is SGHNT and CDR2 is YYREEE (reference sequence). In DNA form, the CDR3 reads TGTGCCAGCAGTTTGGGGCACACCGGGGAGCTGTTTTTT. It codes for CASSLGHTGELFF.

V gene TRBV15 combines with J gene TRBJ2-1; tentative D call: TRBD1 (5 bases). Germline values: CDR1 LNHNV, CDR2 YYDKDF (reference sequence). The CDR3 is 15 residues long. V was trimmed by 5 bases and J by 0 bases, leaving 11 bases between them. The CDR3 loop is CATSGATSSYNEQFF. The CDR3 DNA is TGTGCCACCAGCGGGGCGACGAGCTCCTACAATGAGCAGTTCTTC.

The chain recombines TRBV5-1 with TRBJ2-2; the match to TRBD2 covers 8 bases. Germline V gene lookup returns CDR1 SGHRS and CDR2 YFSETQ. This CDR3 comprises 18 residues. Trimming cost V 2 bases and J 5 bases; bases outside gene matches: 14. The DNA of the CDR3 is TGCGCCAGCAGCTTAGGGCCAGCGGGAGTGTCGGGAACCGGGGAGCTGTTTTTT. Amino acids: CASSLGPAGVSGTGELFF.

The chain is built from TRBV19 and TRBJ2-5, with TRBD1 matching over 8 bases. V lost 4 bases and J lost 2; bases outside the gene matches: 6. The CDR3 covers 15 residues. The V gene's germline CDR1 is LNHDA and CDR2 SQIVND (reference sequence). The CDR3 is CASSNLQGVQETQYF. CDR3 nucleotide sequence: TGTGCCAGTAGTAACCTACAGGGGGTTCAAGAGACCCAGTACTTC.

This sequence joins TRBV9 and TRBJ1-2; no clear D gene. This CDR3 has 13 amino acids. The ends were cut back, 0 bases at V and 7 bases at J, with 10 bases in the middle. From germline, CDR1 is SGDLS and CDR2 YYNGEE. The CDR3 region is CASSVDGAGGYTF. As DNA, the CDR3 is TGTGCCAGCAGCGTAGATGGAGCCGGTGGCTACACCTTC.

The V gene is TRBV7-2, the J gene TRBJ1-1, with 8 bases identical to TRBD1. The V segment lost 3 bases and the J segment 4 bases; nucleotides outside the gene matches: 7. The germline V gene has CDR1 SGHTA and CDR2 FQGNSA. The CDR3 is made up of 15 amino acids. The DNA of the CDR3 is TGTGCCAGCAGCTTTCCACAGGGGGGGAGCACTGAAGCTTTCTTT. This translates into CASSFPQGGSTEAFF.

This chain links TRBV5-8 with TRBJ2-3, with D perhaps matching TRBD2 (7 bases). V was pared by 4 bases and J by 5 bases, with 23 bases between. Germline V gene lookup returns CDR1 SGHTS and CDR2 YDEGEE. CDR3 length: 17 residues. The CDR3 loop reads CASSRPGKGGSLDTQYF. In nucleotides, the CDR3 is TGTGCCAGCAGCCGTCCTGGGAAGGGGGGGTCATTAGATACGCAGTATTTT.

V usage is TRBV21-1 and J usage is TRBJ1-2. TRBV21-1 is recorded as a pseudogene. The CDR3 loop spans 18 amino acids. This CDR3 is CASSKRGRRDRVGEGYTF. In DNA form, the CDR3 reads TGTGCCAGCAGCAAACGAGGGAGGCGAGACAGAGTCGGAGAAGGCTACACCTTC.

This chain uses TRBV7-9 with TRBJ2-7; perhaps TRBD2 as D (5 bases). Between the trimmed V and J ends, which lost 5 bases and 6 bases, there was a span of 20 bases. CDR3 length equals 15 residues. The germline V gene encodes CDR1 SEHNR and CDR2 FQNEAQ (reference sequence). The CDR3 DNA sequence: TGTGCCAGCAGCACGCGACGGGTGCTCGCGGGCGAGCAGTACTTC. Its translation is CASSTRRVLAGEQYF.

The chain couples TRBV2 to TRBJ1-1, with TRBD1 identical over 9 bases. Losses at the gene ends were 5 bases for V and 3 bases for J; bases not matched to a gene: 10. The CDR3 extends over 16 amino acids. CDR1 is SNHLY and CDR2 is FYNNEI in the germline V gene. CDR3 in DNA: TGTGCCAGCAGTATATTACAGGGGGCTGGGCACACTGAAGCTTTCTTT. Translating gives CASSILQGAGHTEAFF.